The entry below gives a single TCR beta chain sequence along with its context. Its specificity is not known. Germline is not matched at one junction end, which may reflect a read error. This sample stems from a study of graft-versus-host responses after intestinal transplantation. Study overall: Each transplant was multivisceral, liver-intestinal, or isolated intestinal. Recipients uniformly received anti-thymocyte globulin induction, followed by tacrolimus and steroids for approximately 3 years.

Intraepithelial and lamina propria lymphocytes were released after the graft tissue was processed. The study's findings and limits: Recipient-marrow GvH clones were detected, some having first appeared in ileum or blood. With peak circulating GvH clone levels came an association with early post-transplant HvG declines.

CDR1 and CDR2 (germline): SSHAT, FNYEAQ (reference sequence). This CDR3 region has 15 residues. Using immunoSEQ multiplex PCR, the repertoire was profiled, and TCRdb retains in-frame clones only, with some absent. Of about 37,000 clones in the sample, about 90% were seen once. The source of this sequence is a human patient who received an intestinal transplant, so some T cells may come from the graft donor. Material: ileum tissue, obtained around 190 days after intestinal transplant. This rearrangement joins TRBV7-7 to TRBJ2-1, with 10 bases aligning to TRBD2. As DNA, the CDR3 is TGTGCTAGCAGCCAGACTAGCGGGCCCCTCGATGAGCAGTTCTTC. Translated, it gives CASSQTSGPLDEQFF.